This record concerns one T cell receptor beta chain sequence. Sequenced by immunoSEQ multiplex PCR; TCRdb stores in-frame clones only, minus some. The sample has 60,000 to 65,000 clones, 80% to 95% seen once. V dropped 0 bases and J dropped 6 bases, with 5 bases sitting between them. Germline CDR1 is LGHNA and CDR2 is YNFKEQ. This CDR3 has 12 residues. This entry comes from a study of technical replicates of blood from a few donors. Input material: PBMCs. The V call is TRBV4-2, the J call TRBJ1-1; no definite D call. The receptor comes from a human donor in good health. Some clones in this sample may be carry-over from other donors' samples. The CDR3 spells CASSQDSPEAFF. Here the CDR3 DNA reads TGTGCCAGCAGCCAAGATTCTCCTGAAGCTTTCTTT.